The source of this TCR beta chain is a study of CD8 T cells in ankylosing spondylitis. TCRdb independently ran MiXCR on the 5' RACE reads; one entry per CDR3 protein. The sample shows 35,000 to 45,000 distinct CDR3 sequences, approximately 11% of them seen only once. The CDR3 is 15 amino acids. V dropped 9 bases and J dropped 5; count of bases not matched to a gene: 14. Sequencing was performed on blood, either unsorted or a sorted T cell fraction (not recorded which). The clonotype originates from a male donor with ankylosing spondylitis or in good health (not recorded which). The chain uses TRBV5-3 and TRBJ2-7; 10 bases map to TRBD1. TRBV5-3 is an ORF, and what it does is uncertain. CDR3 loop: CAMSPGDRGIHEQYF. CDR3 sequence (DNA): TGTGCCATGAGCCCGGGGGACAGGGGTATCCACGAGCAGTACTTC.